The T cell receptor beta chain described here comes from a study of T cells in Graves' hyperthyroidism and ophthalmopathy. What was amplified from RNA transcripts were TCR beta CDR3 regions. Researchers ran a first-round RT-PCR on the TCR CDR3 using the HTBI primer set. TCRdb reanalysed the multiplex PCR reads using MiXCR and keeps one entry per CDR3 protein. The data hold fewer than 500,000 distinct CDR3 sequences, with about 14% observed a single time. This clonotype was counted a few times. The TCR sequence derives from a man aged 30 to 45 with Graves' hyperthyroidism that later progressed to Graves' ophthalmopathy. Sequencing was done on a sample of blood.

CDR3: CASSGNPTYEQYF. The CDR3 DNA reads TGTGCCAGCAGCGGGAACCCTACCTACGAGCAGTACTTC. The chain is built from TRBV9 and TRBJ2-7; D is ambiguous. Germline CDR1 reads SGDLS; CDR2 reads YYNGEE. The CDR3 extends over 13 amino acids. Trimming stripped 3 bases from V and 2 bases from J, with 9 bases between.